A selection of T cell receptor beta chains follows, all from one sample in a study of T cell changes during pregnancy in multiple sclerosis. The method was immunoSEQ multiplex PCR; TCRdb's version includes in-frame clones alone and lacks a portion of them. Of under 40,000 clones in the sample, approximately 92% were seen once. The sequencing here drew on CD8+ T cells from peripheral blood mononuclear cells, taken before pregnancy. These receptors were obtained from a female donor with multiple sclerosis, enrolled in a pregnancy study. The CDR3 runs from the conserved cysteine through the conserved F or W. D genes are given only for firm matches. For some rows the clone size is stated as once, few or many, or as a class when expanded; others skip it.

d_gene	abundance	v_gene	j_gene	CDR3aa	CDR3nt
-	few	TRBV9	TRBJ2-3	CASSVAGRGADTQYF	TGTGCCAGCAGCGTAGCGGGTAGGGGTGCAGATACGCAGTATTTT
-	-	TRBV7-9	TRBJ2-1	CASRRDLYNEQFF	TGTGCCAGCCGGAGGGACCTCTACAATGAGCAGTTCTTC
-	-	TRBV9	TRBJ2-6	CASSAVSGTRVIGGANVLTF	TGTGCCAGCAGCGCCGTATCCGGGACAAGGGTGATTGGTGGGGCCAACGTCCTGACTTTC
TRBD1	-	TRBV2	TRBJ2-6	CASSEGTVGSGANVLTF	TGTGCCAGCAGTGAGGGGACAGTGGGCTCTGGGGCCAACGTCCTGACTTTC
TRBD1	-	TRBV30	TRBJ1-2	CAWSVNTGVDSYTF	TGTGCCTGGAGTGTCAATACAGGGGTGGATAGCTACACCTTC
-	-	TRBV27	TRBJ2-7	CASSFGQTYEQYF	TGTGCCAGCAGTTTCGGACAGACCTACGAGCAGTACTTC
TRBD2	-	TRBV2	TRBJ2-1	CASSGLANEQFF	TGTGCCAGCAGCGGACTAGCGAATGAGCAGTTCTTC
TRBD1	once	TRBV5-1	TRBJ2-3	CASSLDWTGGAYTQYF	TGCGCCAGCAGCTTGGATTGGACAGGGGGCGCATATACGCAGTATTTT
-	-	TRBV5-1	TRBJ2-7	CASSFNRDYEQYF	TGCGCCAGCAGCTTTAACAGGGACTACGAGCAGTACTTC
-	-	TRBV7-8	TRBJ1-1	CASSPGVVNTEAFF	TGTGCCAGCAGCCCAGGGGTAGTGAACACTGAAGCTTTCTTT
-	-	TRBV5-6	TRBJ2-1	CASSPSYNEQFF	TGTGCCAGCAGCCCTTCCTACAATGAGCAGTTCTTC
-	-	TRBV7-9	TRBJ2-1	CASSLARLSSYNEQFF	TGTGCCAGCAGCTTAGCGAGACTATCATCCTACAATGAGCAGTTCTTC
-	-	TRBV5-1	TRBJ2-7	CASSLAWEKNEQYF	TGCGCCAGCAGCTTGGCTTGGGAGAAAAACGAGCAGTACTTC
TRBD1	-	TRBV2	TRBJ1-5	CASSTPAGGSNQPQHF	TGTGCCAGCAGTACCCCTGCAGGGGGCAGCAATCAGCCCCAGCATTTT
-	-	TRBV10-1	TRBJ2-7	CASSEGHSYEQYF	TGCGCCAGCAGTGAGGGACACTCCTACGAGCAGTACTTC
-	few	TRBV5-6	TRBJ2-3	CASSWGAGVADTQYF	TGTGCCAGCAGCTGGGGGGCGGGGGTCGCAGATACGCAGTATTTT
-	-	TRBV5-8	TRBJ2-7	CASSPGGPYEQYF	TGTGCCAGCAGCCCCGGAGGGCCCTACGAGCAGTACTTC
-	-	TRBV19	TRBJ1-1	CASRSGPWAFF	TGTGCCAGTAGGTCAGGGCCATGGGCTTTCTTT
-	-	TRBV4-2	TRBJ1-2	CASSQGRPTGSSYGYTF	TGTGCCAGCAGCCAGGGAAGGCCGACAGGTTCTAGTTATGGCTACACCTTC
-	-	TRBV4-1	TRBJ1-1	CASSQEQGRNTEAFF	TGCGCCAGCAGCCAAGAGCAGGGTAGAAACACTGAAGCTTTCTTT
-	-	TRBV28	TRBJ2-1	CASTQRDIFSYNEQFF	TGTGCCAGCACCCAAAGGGACATATTCTCCTACAATGAGCAGTTCTTC
TRBD2	-	TRBV9	TRBJ2-1	CASSTSGGLNEQFF	TGTGCCAGCAGCACTTCGGGGGGGCTCAATGAGCAGTTCTTC
TRBD1	-	TRBV6-1	TRBJ1-5	CASSWTGDSNQPQHF	TGTGCCAGCAGCTGGACAGGAGATAGCAATCAGCCCCAGCATTTT
-	-	TRBV4-1	TRBJ1-1	CASSQPGNTEAFF	TGCGCCAGCAGCCAACCAGGGAACACTGAAGCTTTCTTT
-	-	TRBV28	TRBJ2-7	CASRTERGSYEQYF	TGTGCCAGCAGGACCGAAAGGGGCTCCTACGAGCAGTACTTC
-	-	TRBV9	TRBJ2-5	CASSKPGQRREETQYF	TGTGCCAGCAGCAAGCCGGGACAGAGGAGGGAAGAGACCCAGTACTTC
-	-	TRBV14	TRBJ1-2	CASSLDSRYGYTF	TGTGCCAGCAGCCTCGACAGTCGCTATGGCTACACCTTC
TRBD1	-	TRBV27	TRBJ2-1	CASSFYRGRYNEQFF	TGTGCCAGCAGTTTCTACAGGGGCCGATACAATGAGCAGTTCTTC
TRBD2	-	TRBV7-9	TRBJ2-7	CASSSPVLSSGINYEQYF	TGTGCCAGCAGCTCACCAGTTCTATCTAGCGGAATAAACTACGAGCAGTACTTC
-	-	TRBV6-5	TRBJ2-7	CASSYSQGGEQYF	TGTGCCAGCAGTTATTCACAGGGTGGCGAGCAGTACTTC
-	-	TRBV7-9	TRBJ2-3	CASSLRLADTQYF	TGTGCCAGCAGCTTAAGACTAGCAGATACGCAGTATTTT
TRBD1	-	TRBV9	TRBJ1-3	CASSGPDRGNTIYF	TGTGCCAGCAGCGGCCCGGACAGGGGAAACACCATATATTTT
-	once	TRBV11-3	TRBJ2-1	CASSLGSGTDLEQFF	TGTGCCAGCAGCTTAGGGTCCGGGACTGATCTGGAGCAGTTCTTC
-	-	TRBV6-1	TRBJ1-5	CASRLEQGGQPQHF	TGTGCCAGCAGACTGGAACAAGGGGGTCAGCCCCAGCATTTT
TRBD2	-	TRBV9	TRBJ2-5	CASSLGLAGVEETQYF	TGTGCCAGCAGCTTGGGACTAGCGGGGGTGGAGGAGACCCAGTACTTC
TRBD2	-	TRBV28	TRBJ2-7	CASSLVLAGERDEQYF	TGTGCCAGCAGTTTGGTACTAGCGGGAGAAAGGGACGAGCAGTACTTC
TRBD1	medium-sized	TRBV6-1	TRBJ2-3	CASSGGTGTPDTQYF	TGTGCCAGCAGTGGAGGGACAGGGACCCCAGATACGCAGTATTTT
-	-	TRBV4-1	TRBJ2-7	CASSQDPRSYEQYF	TGCGCCAGCAGCCAAGACCCGAGGTCCTACGAGCAGTACTTC
TRBD1	-	TRBV7-9	TRBJ2-1	CASSPRTGDYEQFF	TGTGCCAGCAGCCCCCGGACAGGGGACTATGAGCAGTTCTTC
-	once	TRBV19	TRBJ2-1	CASSMRRAGKHNEQFF	TGTGCCAGTAGTATGCGTCGGGCAGGGAAACACAATGAGCAGTTCTTC
-	once	TRBV7-8	TRBJ1-6	CASSREGRSYNSPLHF	TGTGCCAGCAGCCGGGAGGGCCGGAGTTATAATTCACCCCTCCACTTT
-	-	TRBV7-9	TRBJ2-7	CASSLAGARGSYEQYF	TGTGCCAGCAGCTTAGCAGGGGCGCGGGGCTCCTACGAGCAGTACTTC